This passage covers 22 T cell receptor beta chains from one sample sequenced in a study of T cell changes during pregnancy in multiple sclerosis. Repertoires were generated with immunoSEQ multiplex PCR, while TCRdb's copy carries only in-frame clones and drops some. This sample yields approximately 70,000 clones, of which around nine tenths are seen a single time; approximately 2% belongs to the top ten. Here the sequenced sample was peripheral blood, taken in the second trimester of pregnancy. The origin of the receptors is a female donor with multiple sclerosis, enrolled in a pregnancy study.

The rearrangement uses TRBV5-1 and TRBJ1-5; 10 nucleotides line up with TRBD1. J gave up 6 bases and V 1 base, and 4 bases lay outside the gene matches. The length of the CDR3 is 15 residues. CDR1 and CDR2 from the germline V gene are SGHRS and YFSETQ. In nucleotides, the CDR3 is TGCGCCAGCAGCTTGTCCGGGACAGGGGCTCAGCCCCAGCATTTT. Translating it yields CASSLSGTGAQPQHF.

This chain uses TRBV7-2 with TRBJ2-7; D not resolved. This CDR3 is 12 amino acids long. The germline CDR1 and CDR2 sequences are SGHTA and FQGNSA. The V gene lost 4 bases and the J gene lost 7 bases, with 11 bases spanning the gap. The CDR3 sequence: CASSYLYREQYF. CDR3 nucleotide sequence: TGTGCCAGCAGCTACCTCTATCGGGAGCAGTACTTC.

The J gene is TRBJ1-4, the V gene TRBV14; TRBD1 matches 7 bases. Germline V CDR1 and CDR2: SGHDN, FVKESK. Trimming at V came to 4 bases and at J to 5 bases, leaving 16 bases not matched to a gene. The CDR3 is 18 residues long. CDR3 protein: CASSRLKGQTGENEKLFF. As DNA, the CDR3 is TGTGCCAGCAGCCGCCTAAAGGGACAAACAGGGGAAAATGAAAAACTGTTTTTT.

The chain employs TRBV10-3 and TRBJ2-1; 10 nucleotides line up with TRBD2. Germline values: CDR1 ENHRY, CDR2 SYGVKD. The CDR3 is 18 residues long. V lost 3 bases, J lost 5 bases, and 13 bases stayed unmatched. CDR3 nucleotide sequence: TGTGCCATCAGTGAAAGGCCTCTAGCGGGGGTAGATAACAATGAGCAGTTCTTC. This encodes CAISERPLAGVDNNEQFF.

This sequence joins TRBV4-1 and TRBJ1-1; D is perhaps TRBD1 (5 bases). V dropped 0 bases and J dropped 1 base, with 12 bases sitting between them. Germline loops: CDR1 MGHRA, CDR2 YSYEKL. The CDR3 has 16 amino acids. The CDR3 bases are TGCGCCAGCAGCCAAGAACATTCCGGGGGGAACACTGAAGCTTTCTTT. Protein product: CASSQEHSGGNTEAFF.

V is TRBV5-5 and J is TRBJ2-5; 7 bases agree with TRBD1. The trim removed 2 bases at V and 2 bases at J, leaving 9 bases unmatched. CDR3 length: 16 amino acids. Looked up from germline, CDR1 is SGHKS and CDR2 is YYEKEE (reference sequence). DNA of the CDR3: TGTGCCAGCAGCTTAAACAGACAGGGCCAACAAGAGACCCAGTACTTC. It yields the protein CASSLNRQGQQETQYF.

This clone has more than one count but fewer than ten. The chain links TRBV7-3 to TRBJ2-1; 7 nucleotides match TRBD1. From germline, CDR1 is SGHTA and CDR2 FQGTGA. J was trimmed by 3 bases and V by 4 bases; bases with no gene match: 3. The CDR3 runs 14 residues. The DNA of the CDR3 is TGTGCCAGCAGCTATTCAGGGGGCTACAATGAGCAGTTCTTC. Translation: CASSYSGGYNEQFF. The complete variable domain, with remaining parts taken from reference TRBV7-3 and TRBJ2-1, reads GAGVSQTPSNKVTEKGKYVELRCDPISGHTALYWYRQSLGQGPEFLIYFQGTGAADDSGLPNDRFFAVRPEGSVSTLKIQRTERGDSAVYLCASSYSGGYNEQFFGPGTRLTVL.

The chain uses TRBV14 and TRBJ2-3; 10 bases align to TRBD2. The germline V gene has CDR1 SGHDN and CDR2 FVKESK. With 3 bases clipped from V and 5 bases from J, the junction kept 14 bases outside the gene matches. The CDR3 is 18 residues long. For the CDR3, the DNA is TGTGCCAGCAGCCATAGGCTAGCGGGAGTTTCCCGGGGAGATACGCAGTATTTT. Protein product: CASSHRLAGVSRGDTQYF.

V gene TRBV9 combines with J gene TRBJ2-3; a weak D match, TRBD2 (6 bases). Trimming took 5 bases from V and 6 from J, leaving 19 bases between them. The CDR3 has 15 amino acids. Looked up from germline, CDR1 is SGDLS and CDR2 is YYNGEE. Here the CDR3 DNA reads TGTGCCAGCAGTTCCGCGGGGTGGGTAGGGGATACGCAGTATTTT. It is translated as CASSSAGWVGDTQYF.

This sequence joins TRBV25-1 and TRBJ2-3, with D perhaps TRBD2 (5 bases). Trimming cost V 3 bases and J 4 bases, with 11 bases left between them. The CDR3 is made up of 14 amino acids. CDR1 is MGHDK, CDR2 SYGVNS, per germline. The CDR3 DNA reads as TGTGCCAGCAGTGACGAGGGATCCGCAGATACGCAGTATTTT. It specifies CASSDEGSADTQYF. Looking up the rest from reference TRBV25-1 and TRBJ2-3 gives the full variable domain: EADIYQTPRYLVIGTGKKITLECSQTMGHDKMYWYQQDPGMELHLIHYSYGVNSTEKGDLSSESTVSRIRTEHFPLTLESARPSHTSQYLCASSDEGSADTQYFGPGTRLTVL.

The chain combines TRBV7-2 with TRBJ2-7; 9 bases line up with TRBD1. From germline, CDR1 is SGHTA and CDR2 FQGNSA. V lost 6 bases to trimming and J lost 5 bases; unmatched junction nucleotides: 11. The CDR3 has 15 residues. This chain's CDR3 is CASSPRGQGRHEQYF. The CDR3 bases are TGTGCCAGCAGTCCGCGGGGACAGGGAAGACACGAGCAGTACTTC. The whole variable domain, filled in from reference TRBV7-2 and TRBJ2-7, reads GAGVSQSPSNKVTEKGKDVELRCDPISGHTALYWYRQSLGQGLEFLIYFQGNSAPDKSGLPSDRFSAERTGGSVSTLTIQRTQQEDSAVYLCASSPRGQGRHEQYFGPGTRLTVT.

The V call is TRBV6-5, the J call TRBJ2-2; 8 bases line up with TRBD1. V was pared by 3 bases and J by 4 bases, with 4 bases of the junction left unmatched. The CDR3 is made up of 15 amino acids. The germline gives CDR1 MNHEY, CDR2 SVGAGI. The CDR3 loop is CASSYFQGATGELFF. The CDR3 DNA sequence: TGTGCCAGCAGTTATTTCCAGGGGGCCACCGGGGAGCTGTTTTTT.

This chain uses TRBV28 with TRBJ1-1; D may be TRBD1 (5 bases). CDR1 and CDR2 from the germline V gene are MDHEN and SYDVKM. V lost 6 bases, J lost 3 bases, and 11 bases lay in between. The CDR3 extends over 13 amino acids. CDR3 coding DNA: TGTGCCAGCAGAGTCCCAGGGCACACTGAAGCTTTCTTT. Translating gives CASRVPGHTEAFF.

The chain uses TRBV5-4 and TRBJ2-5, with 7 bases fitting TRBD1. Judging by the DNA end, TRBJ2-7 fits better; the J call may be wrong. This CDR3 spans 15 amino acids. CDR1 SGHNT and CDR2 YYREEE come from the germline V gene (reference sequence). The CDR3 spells CASSLEGARGYEQYF. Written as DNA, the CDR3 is TGTGCCAGCAGCTTGGAGGGGGCTCGGGGTTACGAGCAGTACTTC.

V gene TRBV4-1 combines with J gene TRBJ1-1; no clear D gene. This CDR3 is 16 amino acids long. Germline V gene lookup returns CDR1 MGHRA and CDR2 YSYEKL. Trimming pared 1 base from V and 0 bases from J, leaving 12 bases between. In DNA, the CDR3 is TGCGCCAGCAGCCAAGTGTCAGGCCGCATGAACACTGAAGCTTTCTTT. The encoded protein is CASSQVSGRMNTEAFF.

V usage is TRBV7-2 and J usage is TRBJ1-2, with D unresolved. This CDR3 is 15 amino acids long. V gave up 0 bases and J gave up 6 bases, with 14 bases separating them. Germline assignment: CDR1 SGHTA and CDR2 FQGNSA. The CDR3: CASSLAGTTGNGYTF. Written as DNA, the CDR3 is TGTGCCAGCAGCTTAGCGGGCACAACCGGCAATGGCTACACCTTC.

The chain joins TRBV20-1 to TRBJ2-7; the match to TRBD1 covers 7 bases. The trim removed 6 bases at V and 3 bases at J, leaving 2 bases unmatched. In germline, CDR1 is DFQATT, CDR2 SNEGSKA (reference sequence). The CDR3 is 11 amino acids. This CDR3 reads CSANRGYEQYF. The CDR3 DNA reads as TGCAGTGCAAACAGGGGCTACGAGCAGTACTTC.

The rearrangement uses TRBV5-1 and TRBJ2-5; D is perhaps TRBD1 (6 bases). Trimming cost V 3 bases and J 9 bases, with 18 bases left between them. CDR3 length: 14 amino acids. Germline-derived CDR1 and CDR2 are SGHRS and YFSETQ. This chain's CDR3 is CASSSLTGQAAQYF. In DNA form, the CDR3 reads TGCGCCAGCAGCTCCCTGACAGGCCAGGCGGCCCAGTACTTC.

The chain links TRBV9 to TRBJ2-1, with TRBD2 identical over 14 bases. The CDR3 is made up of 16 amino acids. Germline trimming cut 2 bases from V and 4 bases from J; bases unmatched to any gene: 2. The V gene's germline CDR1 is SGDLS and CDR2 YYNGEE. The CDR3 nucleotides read TGTGCCAGCAGCGTCGGGACTAGCGGGAGATACAATGAGCAGTTCTTC. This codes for CASSVGTSGRYNEQFF.

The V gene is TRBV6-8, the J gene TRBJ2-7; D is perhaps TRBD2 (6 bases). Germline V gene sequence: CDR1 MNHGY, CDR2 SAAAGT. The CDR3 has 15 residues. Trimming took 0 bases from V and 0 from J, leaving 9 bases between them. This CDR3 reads CASSYSGGISYEQYF. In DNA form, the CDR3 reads TGTGCCAGCAGTTACTCAGGCGGGATCTCCTACGAGCAGTACTTC.

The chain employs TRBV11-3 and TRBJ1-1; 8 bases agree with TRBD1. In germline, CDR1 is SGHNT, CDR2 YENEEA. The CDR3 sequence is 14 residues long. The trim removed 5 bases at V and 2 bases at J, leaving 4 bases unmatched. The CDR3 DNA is TGTGCCAGCAGCAAGGACAGGGTCAACACTGAAGCTTTCTTT. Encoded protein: CASSKDRVNTEAFF.

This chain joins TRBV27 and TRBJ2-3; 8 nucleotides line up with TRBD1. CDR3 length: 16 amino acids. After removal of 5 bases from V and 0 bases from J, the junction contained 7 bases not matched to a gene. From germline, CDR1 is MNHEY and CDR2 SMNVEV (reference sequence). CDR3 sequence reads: CASSARTGPSTDTQYF. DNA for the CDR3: TGTGCCAGCAGTGCCCGGACAGGGCCTAGCACAGATACGCAGTATTTT.